This T cell receptor beta chain was profiled in a study of molecular identifiers for immune sequencing clone quantification. Study details: Five aliquots were made in replicates from the RNA of approximately 20,000 or 98,000 naive CD8 cells, and four were sequenced.

V dropped 4 bases and J dropped 0 bases, with 13 bases sitting between them. CDR1 is LGHNA and CDR2 is YSLEER in the germline V gene. The CDR3 totals 16 residues. TCRdb called the PCR reads again in MiXCR, with one record for every CDR3 protein. The data contain about 630,000 distinct CDR3 sequences, approximately 24% of them singletons. This receptor was identified in a human donor in good health. Some libraries in this study had Jurkat cell RNA spiked in. V gene TRBV4-3 combines with J gene TRBJ2-1; D remains ambiguous. Sequenced material: naive CD8+ T cells from blood, with Jurkat cell RNA spiked in. Noted subset: FACS-sorted CD8+CD4-CCR7+CD45RA+ naive T cells. The chain's CDR3 is CASSPQAVSSYNEQFF. The CDR3, as DNA: TGCGCCAGCAGCCCCCAGGCCGTAAGCTCCTACAATGAGCAGTTCTTC.